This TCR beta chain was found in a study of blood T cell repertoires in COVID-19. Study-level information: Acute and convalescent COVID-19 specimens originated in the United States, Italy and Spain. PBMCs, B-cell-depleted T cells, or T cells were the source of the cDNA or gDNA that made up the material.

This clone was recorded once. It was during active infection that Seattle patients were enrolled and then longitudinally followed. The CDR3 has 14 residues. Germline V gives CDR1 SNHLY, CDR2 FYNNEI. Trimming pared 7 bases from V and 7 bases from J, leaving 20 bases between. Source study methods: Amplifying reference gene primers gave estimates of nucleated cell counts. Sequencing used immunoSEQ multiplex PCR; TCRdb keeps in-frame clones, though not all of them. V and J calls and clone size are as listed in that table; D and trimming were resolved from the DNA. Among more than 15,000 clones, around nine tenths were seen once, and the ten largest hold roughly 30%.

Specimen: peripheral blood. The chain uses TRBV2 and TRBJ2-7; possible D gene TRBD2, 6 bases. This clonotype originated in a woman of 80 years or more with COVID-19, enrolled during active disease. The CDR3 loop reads CASKGSGAGREQYF. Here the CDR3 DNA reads TGTGCCAGCAAGGGGTCCGGCGCGGGAAGGGAGCAGTACTTC.